The present TCR beta chain was sequenced within a study of tissue T cells after allogeneic stem cell transplantation. The wider study: Of the grafts for graft-versus-host disease patients, four were unmodified and three CD34-selected.

Points from the study as a whole: Few T cell clones were shared across patients, but motif clusters showed tissue-specific shared signatures.

The repertoire was sequenced with immunoSEQ multiplex PCR; TCRdb's copy has only in-frame clones and lacks some. Of 25,000 to 30,000 clones listed, more than 80% are singletons. A single count supports this clone. Its antigen is still unknown. The CDR3 sequence is 16 residues long. Germline V lookup: CDR1 LGHNA, CDR2 YNFKEQ. V shed 4 bases and J shed 0 bases, with 13 bases lying between them. The clonotype comes from a male donor at least 60 years old who later had graft-versus-host disease after an allogeneic stem cell transplant. The input for sequencing was blood, taken before transplantation. This chain joins TRBV4-2 and TRBJ2-1, with D possibly called TRBD1 or TRBD2 (6 bases each). CDR3 protein: CASSPEGGTSYNEQFF. In DNA, the CDR3 is TGTGCCAGCAGCCCCGAGGGGGGAACCTCCTACAATGAGCAGTTCTTC.